Below are 31 T cell receptor beta chains sequenced from a single sample in a study of blood T cell repertoires in COVID-19. Clones were sequenced by immunoSEQ multiplex PCR, and TCRdb holds only the in-frame ones, with some missing. This table has approximately 50,000 clones, 75% to 90% appearing once. The sample was peripheral blood. All receptors come from a man aged 55 to 70 with acute or convalescent COVID-19.

The rearrangement joins TRBV5-1 to TRBJ1-3, with 7 nucleotides matching TRBD1. The V segment lost 4 bases and the J segment 2 bases; nucleotides outside the gene matches: 3. This CDR3 has 14 amino acids. Germline assignment: CDR1 SGHRS and CDR2 YFSETQ. The CDR3 DNA sequence: TGCGCCAGCAGCCCGGGGACAGCTGGAAACACCATATATTTT. Its protein product is CASSPGTAGNTIYF.

V and J are TRBV5-1 and TRBJ1-6; 9 bases fit TRBD1. CDR3 length: 15 residues. Germline CDR1 and CDR2: SGHRS and YFSETQ. V lost 3 bases to trimming and J lost 9 bases; unmatched junction nucleotides: 7. CDR3 in amino acids: CASSSEQGARSPLHF. DNA for the CDR3: TGCGCCAGCAGCTCGGAACAGGGGGCACGTTCACCCCTCCACTTT.

This sequence joins TRBV12-3 or TRBV12-4 and TRBJ1-1; 7 bases are a match to TRBD1. The V gene end was trimmed by 6 bases and the J gene end by 6 bases; junction bases not matched to a gene: 4. The CDR3 consists of 12 residues. The DNA of the CDR3 is TGTGCCAGCAGAGTTGACAGGGCTGAAGCTTTCTTT. It is translated as CASRVDRAEAFF.

The chain links TRBV7-8 to TRBJ1-3; D possibly corresponds to TRBD1 (5 bases). This CDR3 region has 16 residues. V was clipped by 5 bases and J by 3 bases, with 17 bases between them. CDR1 SGHVS and CDR2 FQNEAQ come from the germline V gene. CDR3 nucleotides: TGTGCCAGCAGCCCGGGGGAGGGATATGGTGGAAACACCATATATTTT. Amino acids: CASSPGEGYGGNTIYF.

The CDR3 is CASAGVGSGNTIYF. CDR3 sequence (DNA): TGTGCCAGCGCCGGAGTTGGCTCTGGAAACACCATATATTTT. This rearrangement joins TRBV11-2 to TRBJ1-3, with D uncertain. Germline V gives CDR1 SGHAT, CDR2 FQNNGV. Trimming left V 8 bases short and J 0 bases short, with 11 bases between. The CDR3 is 14 residues long.

This clone has just one count. The chain joins TRBV19 to TRBJ1-5, with TRBD1 identical over 10 bases. Losses at the gene ends were 5 bases for V and 3 bases for J; bases not matched to a gene: 4. The germline CDR1 and CDR2 sequences are LNHDA and SQIVND (reference sequence). The CDR3 loop spans 15 amino acids. The CDR3 DNA is TGTGCCAGTAGTTTGGGACAGGGGAACAATCAGCCCCAGCATTTT. Amino acids: CASSLGQGNNQPQHF.

V is TRBV4-2 and J is TRBJ2-3, with 11 bases identical to TRBD2. This CDR3 contains 17 residues. The V segment lost 4 bases and the J segment 3 bases; nucleotides outside the gene matches: 9. Per germline, CDR1 LGHNA and CDR2 YNFKEQ. CDR3 protein: CASSPPFSGRATDTQYF. CDR3 nucleotide sequence: TGTGCCAGCAGCCCCCCCTTTAGCGGGAGGGCGACAGATACGCAGTATTTT.

V gene TRBV18 combines with J gene TRBJ2-7; TRBD2 might be the D (5 bases). The CDR3 runs 15 residues. Looked up from germline, CDR1 is KGHSH and CDR2 is LQKENI. V dropped 3 bases and J dropped 3 bases, with 15 bases sitting between them. The CDR3 DNA follows: TGTGCCAGCTCACCTCCTTCCCGGGGAGACTACGAGCAGTACTTC. Its protein product is CASSPPSRGDYEQYF. Using reference TRBV18 and TRBJ2-7 for the parts outside the CDR3, the full variable domain is NAGVMQNPRHLVRRRGQEARLRCSPMKGHSHVYWYRQLPEEGLKFMVYLQKENIIDESGMPKERFSAEFPKEGPSILRIQQVVRGDSAAYFCASSPPSRGDYEQYFGPGTRLTVT.

The V gene is TRBV20-1, the J gene TRBJ2-7; 8 nucleotides line up with TRBD2. Germline assignment: CDR1 DFQATT and CDR2 SNEGSKA (reference sequence). Unmatched junction bases numbered 7, after V lost 3 bases and J lost 6 bases. This CDR3 spans 13 amino acids. In nucleotides, the CDR3 is TGCAGTGCTAGTAGCGGGATCCTGTCCGAGCAGTACTTC. It encodes CSASSGILSEQYF.

The V gene is TRBV7-9, the J gene TRBJ2-1; 7 positions agree with TRBD2. Germline V gene data show CDR1 as SEHNR and CDR2 as FQNEAQ (reference sequence). The CDR3 is 13 amino acids. The ends lost 3 bases at V and 5 bases at J; junction bases unmatched: 1. Written as DNA, the CDR3 is TGTGCCAGCAGCTTGGCGGGGGACAATGAGCAGTTCTTC. As protein: CASSLAGDNEQFF.

On this clone itself: A junction boundary mismatches the germline segment, possibly from a read error. The CDR3 DNA follows: TGTGCTAGCAGGCGGACAGAGAACACTGAAGCTTTCTTT. This sequence encodes CASRRTENTEAFF. The V call is TRBV7-7, the J call TRBJ1-1; possibly TRBD1 for D (6 bases). The CDR3 loop spans 13 amino acids. Germline CDR1 and CDR2: SSHAT and FNYEAQ (reference sequence).

This chain uses TRBV6-5 with TRBJ1-1; tentatively, D is TRBD1 (6 bases). Germline CDR1 and CDR2: MNHEY and SVGAGI. Trimming took 0 bases from V and 4 from J, leaving 15 bases between them. The CDR3 has 16 amino acids. CDR3 nucleotides: TGTGCCAGCAGTTACTCGGGACACCGAGGCTCCACTGAAGCTTTCTTT. Encoded protein: CASSYSGHRGSTEAFF.

Remarks on this clone: Being one base from a much bigger clone, this may be a read error. The identical CDR3 is also encoded by other nucleotide sequences in the sample. CDR3: CASSYSGRGNTEAFF. The CDR3, as DNA: TGTGCCAGCAGTTACTCGGGCAGGGGTAACACTGAAGCTTTCTTT. The chain combines TRBV6-5 with TRBJ1-1, with D perhaps TRBD1 (6 bases). The V and J ends lost 0 bases and 2 bases respectively, with 10 bases between them. CDR1 is MNHEY, CDR2 SVGAGI, per germline. The CDR3 runs 15 residues.

This chain links TRBV7-9 with TRBJ2-1, with 9 bases aligning to TRBD2. The germline V gene has CDR1 SEHNR and CDR2 FQNEAQ (reference sequence). This CDR3 comprises 15 residues. V trimming: 2 bases; J trimming: 7 bases; junction bases outside the gene matches: 6. CDR3 nucleotide sequence: TGTGCCAGCAGCTTAAAACTAGCGGGTCGGAATGAGCAGTTCTTC. This translates into CASSLKLAGRNEQFF.

The rearrangement links TRBV14 to TRBJ2-7; D may be TRBD1 (5 bases). Germline CDR1 is SGHDN and CDR2 is FVKESK. The CDR3 covers 13 residues. Between the trimmed V and J ends, which lost 1 base and 3 bases, there was a span of 7 bases. CDR3 amino acids: CASSQGGGYEQYF. DNA of the CDR3: TGTGCCAGCAGCCAAGGGGGCGGCTACGAGCAGTACTTC.

The chain has TRBV6-6 and TRBJ1-5; D might be TRBD1 (5 bases). Trimming shortened V by 5 bases and J by 7 bases, and 18 bases separated the two germline ends. CDR1 and CDR2 from the germline V gene are MNHNY and SVGAGI (reference sequence). The CDR3 spans 15 residues. The CDR3 protein is CASSTPAGRRQPQHF. Here the CDR3 DNA reads TGTGCCAGCAGTACCCCGGCAGGGCGAAGGCAGCCCCAGCATTTT.

The chain employs TRBV27 and TRBJ2-1, with TRBD2 matching over 7 bases. The CDR3 covers 16 residues. Germline assignment: CDR1 MNHEY and CDR2 SMNVEV (reference sequence). Germline trimming cut 2 bases from V and 0 bases from J; bases unmatched to any gene: 4. The CDR3 nucleotides are TGTGCCAGCAGTTTACTAGCGGCTAGCTCCTACAATGAGCAGTTCTTC. This encodes CASSLLAASSYNEQFF.

The V and J genes are TRBV7-3 and TRBJ2-3; D might be TRBD2 (5 bases). Germline V gene sequence: CDR1 SGHTA, CDR2 FQGTGA. V was cut by 5 bases and J by 2 bases, with 11 bases left in between. The CDR3 is made up of 14 amino acids. The CDR3 spells CASSPTTNTDTQYF. DNA of the CDR3: TGTGCCAGCAGCCCAACGACTAACACAGATACGCAGTATTTT.

The rearrangement uses TRBV4-2 and TRBJ1-1; 8 bases match TRBD1. The trim removed 4 bases at V and 1 base at J, leaving 14 bases unmatched. The CDR3 length is 18 residues. Germline loops: CDR1 LGHNA, CDR2 YNFKEQ. The CDR3 sequence is CASSRRPGRQGRNTEAFF. The CDR3 bases are TGTGCCAGCAGCCGCCGACCGGGCAGACAGGGGCGGAACACTGAAGCTTTCTTT.

The J gene is TRBJ2-6, the V gene TRBV28; D may be TRBD1 (7 bases). Germline-derived CDR1 and CDR2 are MDHEN and SYDVKM. The ends were cut back, 5 bases at V and 0 bases at J, with 14 bases in the middle. The CDR3 contains 17 residues. The CDR3 sequence is CASSTRQGLSGANVLTF. The CDR3 DNA is TGTGCCAGCAGTACTAGACAGGGACTCTCTGGGGCCAACGTCCTGACTTTC.

This clone is a singleton in its sample. The chain carries TRBV9 and TRBJ2-7, with 7 bases matching TRBD2. The CDR3 is 16 amino acids. CDR1 and CDR2 (germline): SGDLS, YYNGEE. The V and J ends lost 0 bases and 1 base, in that order; junction bases with no gene match: 7. The CDR3 region has the DNA TGTGCCAGCAGCGTAGGGATGGGGGAGGGTTCCTACGAGCAGTACTTC. This translates into CASSVGMGEGSYEQYF.

V is TRBV27 and J is TRBJ2-5; perhaps TRBD2 as D (5 bases). V lost 2 bases, J lost 5 bases, and 9 bases lay in between. The length of the CDR3 is 13 residues. In germline, CDR1 is MNHEY, CDR2 SMNVEV (reference sequence). CDR3 coding DNA: TGTGCCAGCAGTTTAGGTAGCGTGGAGACCCAGTACTTC. Translated, it gives CASSLGSVETQYF.

A note on this clone: Germline is not matched at one junction end, which may reflect a read error. The V gene is TRBV24-1, the J gene TRBJ2-1; the match to TRBD2 covers 7 bases. In germline, CDR1 is KGHDR, CDR2 SFDVKD. The CDR3 spans 15 residues. The CDR3 sequence: CATSDTSGAYSEQFF. CDR3 coding DNA: TGTGCCACCAGTGATACCAGCGGGGCGTACAGTGAGCAGTTCTTC.

This chain joins TRBV29-1 and TRBJ1-1; 8 nucleotides match TRBD1. Unmatched junction bases numbered 3, after V lost 6 bases and J lost 0 bases. Looked up from germline, CDR1 is SQVTM and CDR2 is ANQGSEA. The CDR3 covers 13 residues. The CDR3 region is CSVRTGMNTEAFF. In nucleotides, the CDR3 is TGCAGCGTGAGGACAGGGATGAACACTGAAGCTTTCTTT. Full variable domain (rest looked up from reference TRBV29-1 and TRBJ1-1): SAVISQKPSRDICQRGTSLTIQCQVDSQVTMMFWYRQQPGQSLTLIATANQGSEATYESGFVIDKFPISRPNLTFSTLTVSNMSPEDSSIYLCSVRTGMNTEAFFGQGTRLTVV.

This sequence joins TRBV5-1 and TRBJ2-7; tentatively, D is TRBD2 (5 bases). V gave up 4 bases and J gave up 3 bases, with 14 bases separating them. CDR3 length: 14 amino acids. The germline gives CDR1 SGHRS, CDR2 YFSETQ. As DNA, the CDR3 is TGCGCCAGCAGCCAAGGGAGTAGTGGCTACGAGCAGTACTTC. Residues: CASSQGSSGYEQYF.

This rearrangement joins TRBV11-2 to TRBJ1-2; TRBD1 matches at 8 bases. The CDR3 totals 17 residues. Germline CDR1 is SGHAT and CDR2 is FQNNGV. J gave up 5 bases and V 6 bases, and 17 bases lay outside the gene matches. The CDR3 nucleotides are TGTGCCAGCAGTCCACATGGGACAGGCCCCGACCAATATGGCTACACCTTC. It encodes CASSPHGTGPDQYGYTF.

The chain carries TRBV7-9 and TRBJ1-5, with D perhaps TRBD1 (5 bases). Germline loops: CDR1 SEHNR, CDR2 FQNEAQ (reference sequence). V lost 3 bases and J lost 4, with 10 bases in between. There are 14 residues in the CDR3. This CDR3 is CASSLGGRNQPQHF. CDR3 sequence (DNA): TGTGCCAGCAGCTTGGGGGGTCGAAATCAGCCCCAGCATTTT.

The chain uses TRBV5-1 and TRBJ2-2; TRBD1 might be the D (5 bases). V lost 2 bases to trimming and J lost 9 bases, with 14 bases between them. This CDR3 is built from 14 residues. CDR1 and CDR2 (germline): SGHRS, YFSETQ. The CDR3 nucleotides are TGCGCCAGCAGCTTATCCTGGAAGGGGAGGGAGCTGTTTTTT. It codes for CASSLSWKGRELFF.

V gene TRBV29-1 combines with J gene TRBJ1-3; D is unresolved. Trimming took 1 base from V and 4 from J, leaving 8 bases between them. This CDR3 has 13 residues. Germline values: CDR1 SQVTM, CDR2 ANQGSEA. CDR3 sequence: CSVEASVGNTIYF. The CDR3 coding sequence is TGCAGCGTTGAAGCCTCAGTAGGAAACACCATATATTTT.

The count of this clone is one. The rearrangement uses TRBV24-1 and TRBJ1-5; D ambiguous. The CDR3 runs to 14 residues. The V end was cut by 3 bases, the J end by 6 bases, with 11 bases between. The V gene's germline CDR1 is KGHDR and CDR2 SFDVKD. The CDR3 protein is CATSDSPAGQPQHF. Here the CDR3 DNA reads TGTGCCACCAGTGATAGTCCTGCGGGTCAGCCCCAGCATTTT.

The V gene is TRBV2, the J gene TRBJ1-2; D not resolved. In germline, CDR1 is SNHLY, CDR2 FYNNEI. The CDR3 is 12 amino acids. V was trimmed by 4 bases and J by 6 bases, leaving 9 bases between them. In DNA form, the CDR3 reads TGTGCCAGCAGTGTCGAGGTTGATGGCTACACCTTC. Translation: CASSVEVDGYTF.